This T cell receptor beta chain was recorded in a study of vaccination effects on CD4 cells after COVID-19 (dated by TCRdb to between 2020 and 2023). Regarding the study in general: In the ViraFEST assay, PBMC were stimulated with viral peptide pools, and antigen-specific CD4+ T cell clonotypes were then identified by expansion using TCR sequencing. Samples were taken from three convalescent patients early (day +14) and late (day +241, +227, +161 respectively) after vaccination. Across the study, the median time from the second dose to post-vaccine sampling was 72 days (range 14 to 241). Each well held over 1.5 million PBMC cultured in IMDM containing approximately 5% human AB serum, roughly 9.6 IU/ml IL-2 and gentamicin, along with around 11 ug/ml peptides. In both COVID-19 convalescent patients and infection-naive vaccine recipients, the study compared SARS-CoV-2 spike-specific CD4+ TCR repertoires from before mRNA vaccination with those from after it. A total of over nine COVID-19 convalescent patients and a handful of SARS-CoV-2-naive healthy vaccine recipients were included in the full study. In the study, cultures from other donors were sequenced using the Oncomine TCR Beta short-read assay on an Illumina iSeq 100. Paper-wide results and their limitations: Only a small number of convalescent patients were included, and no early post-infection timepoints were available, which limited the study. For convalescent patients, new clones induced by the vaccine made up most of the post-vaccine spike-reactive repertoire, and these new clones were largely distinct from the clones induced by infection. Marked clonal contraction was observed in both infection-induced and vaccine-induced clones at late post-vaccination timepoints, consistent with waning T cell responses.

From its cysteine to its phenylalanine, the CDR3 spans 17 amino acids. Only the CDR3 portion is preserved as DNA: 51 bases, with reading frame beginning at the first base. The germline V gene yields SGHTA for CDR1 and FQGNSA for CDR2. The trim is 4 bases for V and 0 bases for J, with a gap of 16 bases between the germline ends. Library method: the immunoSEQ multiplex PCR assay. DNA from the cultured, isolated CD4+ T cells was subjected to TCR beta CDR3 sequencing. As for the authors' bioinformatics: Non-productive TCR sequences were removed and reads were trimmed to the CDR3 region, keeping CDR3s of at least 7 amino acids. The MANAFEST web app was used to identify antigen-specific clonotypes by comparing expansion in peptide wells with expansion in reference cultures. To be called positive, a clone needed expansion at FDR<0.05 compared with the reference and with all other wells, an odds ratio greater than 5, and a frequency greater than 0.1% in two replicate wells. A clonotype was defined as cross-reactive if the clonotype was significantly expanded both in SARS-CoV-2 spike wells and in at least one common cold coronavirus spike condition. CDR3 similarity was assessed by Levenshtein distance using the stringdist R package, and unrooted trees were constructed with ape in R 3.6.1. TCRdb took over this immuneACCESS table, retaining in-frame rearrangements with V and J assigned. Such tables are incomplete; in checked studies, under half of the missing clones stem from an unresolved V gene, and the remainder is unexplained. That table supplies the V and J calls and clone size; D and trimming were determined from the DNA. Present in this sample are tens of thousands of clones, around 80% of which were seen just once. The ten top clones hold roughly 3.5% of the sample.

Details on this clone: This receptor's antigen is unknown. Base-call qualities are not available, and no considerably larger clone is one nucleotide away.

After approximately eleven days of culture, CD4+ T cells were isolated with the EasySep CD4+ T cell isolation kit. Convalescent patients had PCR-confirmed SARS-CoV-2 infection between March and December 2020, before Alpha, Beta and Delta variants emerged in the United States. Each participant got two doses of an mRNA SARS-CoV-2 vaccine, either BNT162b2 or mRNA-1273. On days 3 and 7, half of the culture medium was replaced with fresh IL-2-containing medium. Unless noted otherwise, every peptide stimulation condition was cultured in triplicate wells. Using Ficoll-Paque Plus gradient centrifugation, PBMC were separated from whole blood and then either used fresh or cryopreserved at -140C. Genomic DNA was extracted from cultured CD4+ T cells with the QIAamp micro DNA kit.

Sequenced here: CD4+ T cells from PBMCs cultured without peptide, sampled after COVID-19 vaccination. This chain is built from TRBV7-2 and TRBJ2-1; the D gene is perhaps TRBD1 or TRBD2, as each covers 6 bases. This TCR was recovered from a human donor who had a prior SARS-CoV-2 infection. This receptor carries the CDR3 CASSSRRGSVSYNEQFF. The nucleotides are TGTGCCAGCAGCTCTAGGAGGGGGTCGGTCTCCTACAATGAGCAGTTCTTC. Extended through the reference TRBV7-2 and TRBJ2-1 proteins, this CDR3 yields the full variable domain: GAGVSQSPSNKVTEKGKDVELRCDPISGHTALYWYRQSLGQGLEFLIYFQGNSAPDKSGLPSDRFSAERTGGSVSTLTIQRTQQEDSAVYLCASSSRRGSVSYNEQFFGPGTRLTVL.